The next 9 T cell receptor beta chains were all read from a single sample in a study of blood T cell repertoires in COVID-19. Here immunoSEQ multiplex PCR was the method, and the copy in TCRdb shows in-frame clones only, minus some. The table lists around 150,000 clones, 65% to 85% of them singletons. Source material: PBMCs or T cells enriched from blood (not recorded which). These TCRs come from a man between 65 and 85 years old who had been exposed to COVID-19.

The CDR3 DNA reads TGTGCCAGCACCACTTACGGGTCTCTTCAGTACTTC. Encoded protein: CASTTYGSLQYF. This chain connects TRBV12-3 or TRBV12-4 to TRBJ2-7; no definite D call. CDR3 length: 12 amino acids. V was shortened by 7 bases and J by 10 bases, with 17 bases between the two germline ends.

This clone has a single count. CDR3 protein: CASRLQPPRVPGCEKLFF. The DNA of the CDR3 is TGTGCCAGCAGACTCCAACCACCCAGGGTCCCGGGCTGTGAAAAACTGTTTTTT. The V call is TRBV7-7, the J call TRBJ1-4; maybe TRBD1 (5 bases). This CDR3 region has 18 residues. CDR1 is SSHAT, CDR2 FNYEAQ, per germline (reference sequence). V gave up 6 bases and J gave up 7 bases, with 27 bases separating them.

The chain combines TRBV27 with TRBJ2-2; 8 positions agree with TRBD1. From germline, CDR1 is MNHEY and CDR2 SMNVEV (reference sequence). This CDR3 contains 14 residues. V was clipped by 7 bases and J by 3 bases; unmatched bases: 4. CDR3 sequence: CASIGQGYTGELFF. DNA of the CDR3: TGTGCCAGCATAGGACAGGGCTACACCGGGGAGCTGTTTTTT.

The chain recombines TRBV9 with TRBJ2-3; TRBD2 agrees at 10 bases. Germline V lookup: CDR1 SGDLS, CDR2 YYNGEE. The V and J ends lost 0 bases and 5 bases, in that order; junction bases with no gene match: 9. The CDR3 covers 17 residues. As DNA, the CDR3 is TGTGCCAGCAGCGTAGGGTCTAGCGGGAGCCTCGTAGATACGCAGTATTTT. This sequence encodes CASSVGSSGSLVDTQYF.

This clone was seen only a few times. The chain uses TRBV11-1 and TRBJ2-3, with D unresolved. Trimming removed 5 bases at V and 6 bases at J, with 9 bases between. Germline values: CDR1 SGHAT, CDR2 FQDESV (reference sequence). This CDR3 is 12 amino acids long. This CDR3 reads CASSHTEDTQYF. The CDR3 bases are TGTGCCAGCAGCCACACGGAGGATACGCAGTATTTT.

This chain joins TRBV12-5 and TRBJ2-7; D gene unclear. Looked up from germline, CDR1 is LGHNT and CDR2 is FRNRAP. There are 17 residues in the CDR3. V shed 6 bases and J shed 0 bases, with 21 bases lying between them. In nucleotides, the CDR3 is TGTGCTAGTGGCCTAGTTAATACAATCCGGAGCTCCTACGAGCAGTACTTC. Translated: CASGLVNTIRSSYEQYF.

The chain combines TRBV28 with TRBJ1-5; perhaps TRBD1 as D (5 bases). The CDR3 extends over 18 amino acids. V was shortened by 3 bases and J by 4 bases, with 22 bases between the two germline ends. Germline assignment: CDR1 MDHEN and CDR2 SYDVKM. CDR3 residues: CASSFGPVAGNKNQPQHF. The CDR3 bases are TGTGCCAGCAGTTTTGGACCTGTAGCAGGGAATAAAAATCAGCCCCAGCATTTT.

A remark on this clone: The sample contains more than one DNA sequence encoding this CDR3. The chain combines TRBV4-3 with TRBJ1-3, with no clear D. The V gene lost 4 bases and the J gene lost 0 bases, with 10 bases spanning the gap. Germline V gene lookup returns CDR1 LGHNA and CDR2 YSLEER. The CDR3 totals 15 residues. CDR3 residues: CASSPARSSGNTIYF. CDR3 DNA: TGCGCCAGCAGCCCGGCTCGGAGCTCTGGAAACACCATATATTTT.

In this sample, this clone turned up once. The chain has TRBV11-2 and TRBJ2-3; 10 bases align to TRBD1. The V gene end was trimmed by 5 bases and the J gene end by 3 bases; junction bases not matched to a gene: 5. Per germline, CDR1 SGHAT and CDR2 FQNNGV. This CDR3 has 15 residues. The CDR3, as DNA: TGTGCCAGCAGCCGGGGGGGACAGGGGACAGATACGCAGTATTTT. It translates to CASSRGGQGTDTQYF.